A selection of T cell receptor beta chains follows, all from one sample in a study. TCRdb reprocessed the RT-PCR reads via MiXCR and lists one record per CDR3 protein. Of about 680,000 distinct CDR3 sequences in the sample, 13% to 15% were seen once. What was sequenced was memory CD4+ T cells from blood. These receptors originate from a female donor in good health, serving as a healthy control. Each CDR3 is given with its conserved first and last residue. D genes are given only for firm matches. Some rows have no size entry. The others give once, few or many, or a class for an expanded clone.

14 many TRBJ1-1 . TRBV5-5 CASSLAVANTEAFF TGTGCCAGCAGCTTGGCGGTGGCGAACACTGAAGCTTTCTTT
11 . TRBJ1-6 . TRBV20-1 CSASIGSPLHF TGCAGTGCTTCTATCGGTTCACCCCTCCACTTT
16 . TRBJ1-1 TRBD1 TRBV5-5 CASSLVRGQVSTEAFF TGTGCCAGCAGCTTGGTTAGGGGGCAGGTGAGCACTGAAGCTTTCTTT
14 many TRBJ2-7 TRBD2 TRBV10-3 CAISPGLAVYEQYF TGTGCCATCAGTCCGGGACTAGCGGTTTACGAGCAGTACTTC
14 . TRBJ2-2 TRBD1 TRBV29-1 CSGTKTGVTGELFF TGCAGCGGTACCAAGACAGGGGTCACCGGGGAGCTGTTTTTT
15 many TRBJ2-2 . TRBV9 CASSVGGPASGELFF TGTGCCAGCAGCGTAGGAGGACCGGCATCCGGGGAGCTGTTTTTT
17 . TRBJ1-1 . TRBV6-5 CASSSYSGYGGNTEAFF TGTGCCAGCAGTAGTTACTCGGGGTACGGGGGAAACACTGAAGCTTTCTTT
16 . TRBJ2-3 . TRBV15 CATRLGPGPDGDTQYF TGTGCCACCAGGCTGGGCCCGGGACCGGACGGGGATACGCAGTATTTT
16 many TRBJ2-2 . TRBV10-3 CAISFRRQRGTGELFF TGTGCCATCAGTTTCCGACGGCAGCGTGGCACCGGGGAGCTGTTTTTT
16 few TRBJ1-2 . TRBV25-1 CASSESAGRTNYGYTF TGTGCCAGCAGTGAATCCGCTGGAAGGACTAACTATGGCTACACCTTC
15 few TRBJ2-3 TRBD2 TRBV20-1 CSARDPSGSGDTQYF TGCAGTGCTAGAGATCCTAGCGGGAGTGGAGATACGCAGTATTTT
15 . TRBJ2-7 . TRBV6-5 CASTPPGIKGNEQYF TGTGCCAGCACTCCTCCAGGGATTAAGGGCAACGAGCAGTACTTC
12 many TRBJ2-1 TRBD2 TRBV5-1 CASSFGEGSQFF TGCGCCAGCAGCTTCGGGGAGGGGAGTCAGTTCTTC
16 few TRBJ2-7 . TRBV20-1 CSASSPTRGIFDEQYF TGCAGTGCTAGTAGCCCCACCAGGGGAATTTTCGACGAGCAGTACTTC
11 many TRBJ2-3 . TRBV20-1 CSASNLLTQYF TGCAGTGCTTCGAACCTCCTTACGCAGTATTTT
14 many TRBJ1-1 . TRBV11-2 CASSSNWGNTEAFF TGTGCCAGCAGCTCCAACTGGGGGAACACTGAAGCTTTCTTT
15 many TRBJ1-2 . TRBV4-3 CASSQDRQGRSGYTF TGCGCCAGCAGCCAAGATAGGCAGGGCAGGTCTGGCTACACCTTC
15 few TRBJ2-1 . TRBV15 CATSRDGDSYNEQFF TGTGCCACCAGCAGAGATGGCGACTCTTACAATGAGCAGTTCTTC
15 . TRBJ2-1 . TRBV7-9 CASSLNGGRSGEQFF TGTGCCAGCAGCTTAAATGGGGGTAGGAGCGGTGAGCAGTTCTTC
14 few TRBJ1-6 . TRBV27 CASSLKQAHSPLHF TGTGCCAGCAGTTTAAAACAGGCTCATTCACCCCTCCACTTT
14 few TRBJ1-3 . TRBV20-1 CSAYGGSSGNTIYF TGCAGTGCTTACGGGGGCTCCTCTGGAAACACCATATATTTT
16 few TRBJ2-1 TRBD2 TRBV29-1 CSVGESGLAGHNEQFF TGCAGCGTTGGAGAGTCGGGACTAGCCGGGCACAATGAGCAGTTCTTC
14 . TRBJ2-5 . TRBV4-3 CASSQDIRGETQYF TGCGCCAGCAGCCAAGATATTCGGGGGGAGACCCAGTACTTC
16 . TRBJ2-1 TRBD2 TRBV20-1 CSAMGVTSGRYNEQFF TGCAGTGCTATGGGGGTAACTAGCGGGAGGTACAATGAGCAGTTCTTC
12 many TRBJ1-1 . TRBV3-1 CASSPMNTEAFF TGTGCCAGCAGCCCCATGAACACTGAAGCTTTCTTT
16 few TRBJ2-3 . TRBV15 CATSREAGASTDTQYF TGTGCCACCAGCAGAGAGGCAGGGGCGAGCACAGATACGCAGTATTTT
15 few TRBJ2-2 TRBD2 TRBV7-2 CASSLRAGVTGELFF TGTGCCAGCAGCTTAAGGGCGGGAGTCACCGGGGAGCTGTTTTTT
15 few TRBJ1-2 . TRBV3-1 CASSQEGPRADGYTF TGTGCCAGCAGCCAAGAGGGGCCAAGAGCGGATGGCTACACCTTC
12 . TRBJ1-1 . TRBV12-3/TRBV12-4 CASRRDWTEAFF TGTGCCAGTCGGAGGGACTGGACTGAAGCTTTCTTT
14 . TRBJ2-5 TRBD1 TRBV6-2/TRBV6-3 CASGRTGIFETQYF TGTGCCAGCGGCAGGACAGGGATTTTTGAGACCCAGTACTTC
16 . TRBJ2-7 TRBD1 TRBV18 CASSPTGTGGNRAQYF TGTGCCAGCTCACCAACCGGGACAGGGGGCAACCGGGCGCAGTACTTC
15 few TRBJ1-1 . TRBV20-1 CSARDYRGGDTEAFF TGCAGTGCTAGAGACTACCGTGGAGGGGACACTGAAGCTTTCTTT
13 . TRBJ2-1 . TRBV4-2 CASSPRRVNEQFF TGTGCCAGCAGCCCCAGGAGGGTCAATGAGCAGTTCTTC
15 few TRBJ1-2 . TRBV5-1 CASSLVQGPKGGYTF TGCGCCAGCAGCTTGGTTCAGGGGCCAAAAGGGGGCTACACCTTC
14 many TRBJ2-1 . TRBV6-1 CASRDRDSWNEQFF TGTGCCAGCAGGGACCGGGACTCCTGGAATGAGCAGTTCTTC
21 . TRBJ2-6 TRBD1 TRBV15 CATSLHPRDSALSGRANVLTF TGTGCCACCAGCTTACACCCCCGGGACAGCGCACTCTCTGGTCGGGCCAACGTCCTGACTTTC
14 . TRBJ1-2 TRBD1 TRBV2 CASSERKTGSGYTF TGTGCCAGCAGTGAAAGGAAGACAGGGTCCGGCTACACCTTC
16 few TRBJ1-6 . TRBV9 CASSVGRDGDNSPLHF TGTGCCAGCAGCGTAGGACGGGACGGAGATAATTCACCCCTCCACTTT
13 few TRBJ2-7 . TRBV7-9 CASSQQGSVEQYF TGTGCCAGCAGCCAACAGGGTTCCGTCGAGCAGTACTTC
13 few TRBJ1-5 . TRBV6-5 CASGRDLNQPQHF TGTGCCAGCGGTCGGGATCTCAATCAGCCCCAGCATTTT
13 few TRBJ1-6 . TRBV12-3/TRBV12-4 CASSARTNSPLHF TGTGCCAGCAGTGCGCGAACTAATTCACCCCTCCACTTT
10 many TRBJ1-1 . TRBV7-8 CASSLEAAFF TGTGCCAGCAGCTTAGAGGCGGCTTTCTTT
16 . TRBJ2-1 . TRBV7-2 CASSAEWTGSYNEQFF TGTGCCAGCAGCGCGGAGTGGACTGGCTCCTACAATGAGCAGTTCTTC
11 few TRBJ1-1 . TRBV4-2 CASSNYLEAFF TGTGCCAGCAGCAACTACCTTGAAGCTTTCTTT
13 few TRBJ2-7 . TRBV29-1 CSATSGGGYEQYF TGCAGCGCGACCTCAGGGGGAGGCTACGAGCAGTACTTC
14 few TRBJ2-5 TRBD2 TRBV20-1 CSAQTAGGQETQYF TGCAGTGCCCAAACCGCGGGGGGACAAGAGACCCAGTACTTC
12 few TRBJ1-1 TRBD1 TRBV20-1 CSARGGQGAAFF TGCAGTGCTAGAGGGGGACAGGGTGCAGCTTTCTTT
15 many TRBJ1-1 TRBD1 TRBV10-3 CAISGDRGTDTEAFF TGTGCCATCAGTGGGGACAGGGGGACGGACACTGAAGCTTTCTTT
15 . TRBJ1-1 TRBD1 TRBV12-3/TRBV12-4 CASSLTGAPKREAFF TGTGCCAGCAGTTTAACAGGGGCCCCTAAACGTGAAGCTTTCTTT
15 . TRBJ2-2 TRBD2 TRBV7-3 CASSLEGRAVGELFF TGTGCCAGCAGCTTAGAGGGGAGGGCCGTCGGGGAGCTGTTTTTT
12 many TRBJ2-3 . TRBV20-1 CSASSGSDTQYF TGCAGTGCTAGCTCGGGATCAGATACGCAGTATTTT
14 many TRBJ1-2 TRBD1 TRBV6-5 CASSYYRGTYGYTF TGTGCCAGCAGTTACTACAGGGGGACCTATGGCTACACCTTC
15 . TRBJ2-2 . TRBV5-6 CASSFVGGQTGELFF TGTGCCAGCAGCTTCGTCGGGGGGCAAACCGGGGAGCTGTTTTTT
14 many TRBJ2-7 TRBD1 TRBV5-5 CASSLVTGDYEQYF TGTGCCAGCAGCTTGGTAACAGGGGACTACGAGCAGTACTTC
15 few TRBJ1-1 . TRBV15 CATSRGVEGDTEAFF TGTGCCACCAGCAGAGGGGTTGAGGGGGACACTGAAGCTTTCTTT